Listed below are T cell receptor beta chains from one sample, sequenced in a study of PD-1 blockade in classical Hodgkin lymphoma. Sequencing used immunoSEQ multiplex PCR; TCRdb keeps in-frame clones, though not all of them. The table lists 30,000 to 35,000 clones, around four fifths of them singletons. This specimen consisted of CD4+ T cells from blood, obtained before the fourth cycle of nivolumab. These TCRs come from a human donor with classical Hodgkin lymphoma. Both conserved end residues are trimmed from each CDR3. D genes are given only for firm matches. For some rows the clone size is stated as once, few or many, or as a class when expanded; others skip it.

CDR3 protein: SVEVTGLSEKLF
V gene: TRBV29-1
clone size: .
D gene: .

CDR3 protein: ASSRTGNTIY
V gene: TRBV13
clone size: few
D gene: .

CDR3 protein: ASSQVDPGELF
V gene: TRBV5-1
clone size: .
D gene: .

CDR3 protein: ASSRTSGGTNEQF
V gene: TRBV7-2
clone size: .
D gene: TRBD2

CDR3 protein: ASSYPTSGGSYEQY
V gene: TRBV6-6
clone size: .
D gene: TRBD2

CDR3 protein: AWSRFAQGFATNEKLF
V gene: TRBV30
clone size: .
D gene: .

CDR3 protein: AWTTGRVTDGYT
V gene: TRBV30
clone size: .
D gene: .

CDR3 protein: ASSMAF
V gene: TRBV19
clone size: few
D gene: .

CDR3 protein: ASSPRTGAEAEAF
V gene: TRBV19
clone size: .
D gene: TRBD1

CDR3 protein: ASSLDGEYYEQY
V gene: TRBV7-2
clone size: once
D gene: .

CDR3 protein: AISESLAGGTDTQY
V gene: TRBV10-3
clone size: .
D gene: TRBD2

CDR3 protein: RASSTGANYGYT
V gene: TRBV29-1
clone size: .
D gene: TRBD1

CDR3 protein: ATRMLLDTQY
V gene: TRBV28
clone size: .
D gene: .

CDR3 protein: ASSYLLAGAQETQY
V gene: TRBV6-5
clone size: .
D gene: TRBD2

CDR3 protein: ASSSRDRGLDTQY
V gene: TRBV5-1
clone size: .
D gene: TRBD1

CDR3 protein: ASSSHPPGQDNQPQH
V gene: TRBV7-9
clone size: .
D gene: TRBD1

CDR3 protein: SAKGQGERREKLF
V gene: TRBV29-1
clone size: .
D gene: TRBD1

CDR3 protein: ASSNRQPLQVMPQH
V gene: TRBV21-1
clone size: .
D gene: .

CDR3 protein: ASSPRSADSYSGNTIY
V gene: TRBV18
clone size: few
D gene: .

CDR3 protein: ASSTFTGRDGYT
V gene: TRBV18
clone size: .
D gene: .

CDR3 protein: ASSQDSGGGTYGYT
V gene: TRBV4-1
clone size: few
D gene: .

CDR3 protein: ASNTASSYNEQF
V gene: TRBV2
clone size: .
D gene: .

CDR3 protein: ASSHNMNEQF
V gene: TRBV11-3
clone size: once
D gene: .

CDR3 protein: ATDREGNQPQH
V gene: TRBV30
clone size: .
D gene: TRBD1

CDR3 protein: ASSQLQNSSPRSYT
V gene: TRBV14
clone size: .
D gene: .

CDR3 protein: ASSPRIKGTQSSGNTIY
V gene: TRBV18
clone size: .
D gene: .

CDR3 protein: AWEIGPHNEKLF
V gene: TRBV30
clone size: .
D gene: .

CDR3 protein: ASSFVTTALSYGYT
V gene: TRBV28
clone size: .
D gene: .

CDR3 protein: ASRTDGWAEAF
V gene: TRBV2
clone size: .
D gene: .

CDR3 protein: ASSSSWGEAF
V gene: TRBV5-6
clone size: few
D gene: .

CDR3 protein: ASSLNRGQETQY
V gene: TRBV27
clone size: once
D gene: TRBD1

CDR3 protein: ASSQDRTSGGETQY
V gene: TRBV14
clone size: .
D gene: TRBD2

CDR3 protein: AISDYDRANEQF
V gene: TRBV10-3
clone size: .
D gene: TRBD1

CDR3 protein: ASSASGGPSNQPQH
V gene: TRBV19
clone size: .
D gene: .

CDR3 protein: ASSLDGTGTIFGYT
V gene: TRBV5-4
clone size: few
D gene: TRBD1

CDR3 protein: ASSVGQGYGEAF
V gene: TRBV9
clone size: few
D gene: .

CDR3 protein: ASSTGKRAPETEAF
V gene: TRBV5-4
clone size: .
D gene: .

CDR3 protein: ASSLEGQGTEAF
V gene: TRBV7-2
clone size: few
D gene: TRBD1

CDR3 protein: ASTGVRSTGELF
V gene: TRBV6-5
clone size: .
D gene: .

CDR3 protein: ASSSSGGGGAYEQY
V gene: TRBV5-1
clone size: .
D gene: TRBD2

CDR3 protein: ASSPPGVSPDTQY
V gene: TRBV18
clone size: .
D gene: .

CDR3 protein: ASSGPTNQPQH
V gene: TRBV2
clone size: .
D gene: .

CDR3 protein: ASSGQGSGQPQH
V gene: TRBV2
clone size: few
D gene: .

CDR3 protein: ASSLLGLAGGSTSTDTQY
V gene: TRBV5-1
clone size: .
D gene: TRBD2

CDR3 protein: ASSLNPGPIY
V gene: TRBV6-6
clone size: .
D gene: .

CDR3 protein: ASSWTRVDNSPLH
V gene: TRBV7-9
clone size: .
D gene: .

CDR3 protein: SEQSRDRGWYDTDTQY
V gene: TRBV29-1
clone size: .
D gene: TRBD1

CDR3 protein: ASSQEYRVGYT
V gene: TRBV7-9
clone size: .
D gene: .

CDR3 protein: ASSVGGDYGYT
V gene: TRBV6-6
clone size: .
D gene: .

CDR3 protein: ASSLFMVALYGYT
V gene: TRBV7-9
clone size: .
D gene: .

CDR3 protein: ASSLIGQGAGHEQF
V gene: TRBV5-6
clone size: .
D gene: .

CDR3 protein: ASSLDSNTDTQY
V gene: TRBV7-7
clone size: once
D gene: .

CDR3 protein: ASSLVLAETQY
V gene: TRBV5-1
clone size: .
D gene: .

CDR3 protein: ASSFGQNYGYT
V gene: TRBV11-2
clone size: .
D gene: .

CDR3 protein: AWSVLMGGDGYT
V gene: TRBV30
clone size: once
D gene: .